The rows below give T cell receptor beta chains drawn from one sample of a study of cytomegalovirus exposure and HLA in healthy donors. TCRdb keeps only in-frame clones here, not all; method: immunoSEQ multiplex PCR. The sample carries tens of thousands of clones, about four fifths recorded once. Input material: PBMCs. These TCRs come from a young woman in good health and CMV-seropositive. Each CDR3 is given with its conserved first and last residue. A D gene is named only where the DNA matches it firmly. A clone size is listed for some rows: how often the clone was seen (once, few, many), or a class if it is expanded.

CDR3aa	CDR3nt	j_gene	d_gene	v_gene	abundance
CASSLEGLAGVDTQYF	TGTGCCAGCAGCTTAGAGGGACTAGCGGGGGTAGATACGCAGTATTTT	TRBJ2-3	TRBD2	TRBV7-3	.
CASSTGSYEQYF	TGTGCCAGCAGTACAGGTTCCTACGAGCAGTACTTC	TRBJ2-7	.	TRBV6-5	.
CASSVKQASSYNSPLHF	TGTGCCAGCAGCGTCAAACAGGCAAGCTCCTATAATTCACCCCTCCACTTT	TRBJ1-6	.	TRBV9	once
CASRPGQRAYGYTF	TGTGCCAGCAGGCCGGGACAACGGGCCTATGGCTACACCTTC	TRBJ1-2	.	TRBV25-1	.
CASFRGTGNTIYF	TGTGCCAGCTTTAGGGGGACTGGAAACACCATATATTTT	TRBJ1-3	.	TRBV28	few
CASSGRGLGYGYTF	TGTGCCAGCAGCGGCAGGGGCCTGGGGTATGGCTACACCTTC	TRBJ1-2	.	TRBV9	.
CASSYSRQGSYEQYF	TGTGCCAGCAGTTACTCCCGACAGGGCTCCTACGAGCAGTACTTC	TRBJ2-7	TRBD1	TRBV6-5	.
CASNKGQTKTDTQYF	TGTGCCAGCAATAAAGGACAGACAAAGACAGATACGCAGTATTTT	TRBJ2-3	.	TRBV6-6	.
CASSPSGSLWVTEAFF	TGTGCCAGCAGTCCCTCAGGAAGCCTATGGGTTACTGAAGCTTTCTTT	TRBJ1-1	.	TRBV27	.
CASTFEEGQGAVSDTQYF	TGTGCCAGCACTTTCGAAGAGGGGCAGGGGGCTGTGTCAGATACGCAGTATTTT	TRBJ2-3	TRBD1	TRBV2	.
CASSPGLAGTYEQYF	TGTGCCAGCAGTCCCGGACTAGCGGGGACCTACGAGCAGTACTTC	TRBJ2-7	TRBD2	TRBV27	.
CASSLTLSSGGLVTGELFF	TGTGCCAGCAGCTTAACGTTGTCTAGCGGGGGTCTGGTCACCGGGGAGCTGTTTTTT	TRBJ2-2	TRBD2	TRBV7-3	.
CASSYSSRQETQYF	TGTGCCAGCAGTTACTCTTCTAGACAAGAGACCCAGTACTTC	TRBJ2-5	.	TRBV6-5	.
CASRGNRGLPEQYF	TGTGCCAGCAGGGGAAACAGGGGGCTACCCGAGCAGTACTTC	TRBJ2-7	TRBD1	TRBV2	.
CASRDRGNSPLHF	TGTGCCAGCAGAGACAGGGGGAATTCACCCCTCCACTTT	TRBJ1-6	TRBD1	TRBV2	.
CASSSRTGENEAFF	TGTGCCAGCAGCTCCAGGACAGGGGAAAATGAAGCTTTCTTT	TRBJ1-1	TRBD1	TRBV7-9	.
CASTPTGVRTEAFF	TGTGCCAGCACCCCGACAGGGGTGAGGACTGAAGCTTTCTTT	TRBJ1-1	TRBD1	TRBV6-1	.
CASSLWVGGENYGYTF	TGTGCCAGCAGTTTATGGGTAGGGGGCGAGAACTATGGCTACACCTTC	TRBJ1-2	TRBD1	TRBV27	.
CASSIRTGGNPGEQYF	TGTGCCAGTAGTATAAGGACAGGGGGAAATCCAGGCGAGCAGTACTTC	TRBJ2-7	TRBD1	TRBV19	.
CASKSPGNRRLDRCKYF	TGTGCCAGCAAATCTCCGGGAAATCGCCGACTAGACCGATGTAAGTACTTC	TRBJ2-7	.	TRBV27	.
CASSERTGPGELFF	TGTGCCAGCAGCGAACGAACAGGGCCCGGGGAGCTGTTTTTT	TRBJ2-2	.	TRBV9	.
CASSLEDRVNQPQHF	TGTGCCAGCAGCTTGGAAGACAGGGTCAATCAGCCCCAGCATTTT	TRBJ1-5	TRBD1	TRBV5-5	.
CASREGSQPQHF	TGTGCCAGCAGGGAGGGTAGCCAGCCCCAGCATTTT	TRBJ1-5	.	TRBV28	few
CASSLEGGEPDTQYF	TGTGCCAGCAGCTTAGAAGGGGGAGAGCCAGATACGCAGTATTTT	TRBJ2-3	.	TRBV11-2	.
CASSDTYRVNEKLFF	TGTGCCAGCAGTGATACCTACAGGGTGAACGAAAAACTGTTTTTT	TRBJ1-4	.	TRBV6-1	.
CASSEAAVIDQPQHF	TGTGCCAGCAGTGAAGCTGCAGTAATCGATCAGCCCCAGCATTTT	TRBJ1-5	.	TRBV6-1	.
CASRGADRQETQYF	TGTGCCAGCAGGGGGGCCGATCGCCAAGAGACCCAGTACTTC	TRBJ2-5	.	TRBV6-5	.
CAWTSGASTDTQYF	TGTGCCTGGACTAGCGGGGCTAGCACAGATACGCAGTATTTT	TRBJ2-3	TRBD2	TRBV30	.
CASSPNRGAPYEQYF	TGTGCCAGCAGTCCCAACAGGGGGGCCCCCTACGAGCAGTACTTC	TRBJ2-7	TRBD1	TRBV27	.
CASSLGPGEGQETQYF	TGTGCCAGCAGTTTAGGGCCAGGGGAGGGACAAGAGACCCAGTACTTC	TRBJ2-5	.	TRBV27	.
CASSPGTGVGYEQYF	TGTGCCAGCAGCCCGGGGACAGGGGTGGGATACGAGCAGTACTTC	TRBJ2-7	TRBD1	TRBV5-8	.
CASSQEGTEANYGYTF	TGCGCCAGCAGCCAAGAGGGGACAGAAGCTAACTATGGCTACACCTTC	TRBJ1-2	TRBD1	TRBV4-3	.
CASSFPDYRAQETQYF	TGTGCCAGCAGCTTCCCGGATTACAGGGCCCAAGAGACCCAGTACTTC	TRBJ2-5	.	TRBV7-9	.
CASSFGTDYEQYF	TGTGCCAGCAGTTTTGGTACAGACTACGAGCAGTACTTC	TRBJ2-7	.	TRBV27	.
CASKQIAGGPGTDTQYF	TGTGCCAGTAAGCAAATAGCGGGGGGGCCCGGGACAGATACGCAGTATTTT	TRBJ2-3	TRBD2	TRBV19	.
CASSLSGIGTDTQYF	TGCGCCAGCAGCTTGAGCGGGATTGGCACAGATACGCAGTATTTT	TRBJ2-3	TRBD2	TRBV5-1	.
CASSLWGGPYNEQFF	TGTGCCAGCAGTCTGTGGGGGGGCCCCTACAATGAGCAGTTCTTC	TRBJ2-1	.	TRBV27	.
CASSDSTRGSSPLHF	TGTGCCAGCAGTGACTCGACTCGGGGTAGTTCACCCCTCCACTTT	TRBJ1-6	.	TRBV6-4	.
CAISEPAGSGSYEQYF	TGTGCCATCAGTGAGCCTGCTGGGTCGGGGTCCTACGAGCAGTACTTC	TRBJ2-7	.	TRBV10-3	.
CASSQEASGGLPQYF	TGCGCCAGCAGCCAAGAGGCTAGCGGGGGGCTCCCGCAGTACTTC	TRBJ2-7	TRBD2	TRBV4-1	.
CASSLGGTGFSGANVLTF	TGTGCCAGCAGCCTGGGCGGGACAGGGTTCTCTGGGGCCAACGTCCTGACTTTC	TRBJ2-6	TRBD1	TRBV5-4	.